This entry features one T cell receptor beta chain sequence. Its antigen is as yet unknown. Sequencing sought depths of 1 in 200,000 to 1 in 1 million T cells. TCRdb keeps only in-frame clones here, not all; method: immunoSEQ multiplex PCR. The data contain just over 200,000 clones, 65% to 80% of them seen just once; the ten biggest clones take up 5.9%. The CDR3 sequence is 18 residues long. Looked up from germline, CDR1 is LGHNA and CDR2 is YNFKEQ. Germline trimming cut 0 bases from V and 7 bases from J; bases unmatched to any gene: 7. This entry is derived from a study of cytotoxic CD8 clonotypes in ibrutinib-treated CLL. Study-wide background: The study included 11 relapsed/refractory and under 16 treatment-naive patients; about 18 had IGHV unmutated disease. Overall, about 25 responses were partial and 2 complete; following median roughly 72 months, about 15 patients stayed remitted and around twelve progressed.

General study results and limits: Sustained-remission patients were sampled at one set of times and progressing patients at different ones.

This clonotype was sampled from a human donor with chronic lymphocytic leukemia. The specimen comprised PBMCs, sampled after 12 months of ibrutinib treatment. The chain uses TRBV4-2 and TRBJ2-2; 14 nucleotides line up with TRBD2. The CDR3 coding sequence is TGTGCCAGCAGCCAAGATAGACTAGCGGGAGGGCCCAGCGGGGAGCTGTTTTTT. This sequence encodes CASSQDRLAGGPSGELFF.